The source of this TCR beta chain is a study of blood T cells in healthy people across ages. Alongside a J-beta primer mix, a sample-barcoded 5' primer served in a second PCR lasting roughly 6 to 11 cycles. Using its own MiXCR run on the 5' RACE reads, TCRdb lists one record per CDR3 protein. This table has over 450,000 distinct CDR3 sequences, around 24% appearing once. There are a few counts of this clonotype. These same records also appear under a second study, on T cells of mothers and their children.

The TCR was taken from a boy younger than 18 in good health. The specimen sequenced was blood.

The CDR3 protein is CASSIRQGRSYTF. The CDR3 nucleotides read TGTGCCAGCAGTATCAGACAGGGTAGAAGCTACACCTTC. The V gene is TRBV28, the J gene TRBJ1-2; 7 bases fit TRBD1. This CDR3 has 13 residues. The germline CDR1 and CDR2 sequences are MDHEN and SYDVKM. V shed 5 bases and J 9 bases; nucleotides not matched to a gene: 9.